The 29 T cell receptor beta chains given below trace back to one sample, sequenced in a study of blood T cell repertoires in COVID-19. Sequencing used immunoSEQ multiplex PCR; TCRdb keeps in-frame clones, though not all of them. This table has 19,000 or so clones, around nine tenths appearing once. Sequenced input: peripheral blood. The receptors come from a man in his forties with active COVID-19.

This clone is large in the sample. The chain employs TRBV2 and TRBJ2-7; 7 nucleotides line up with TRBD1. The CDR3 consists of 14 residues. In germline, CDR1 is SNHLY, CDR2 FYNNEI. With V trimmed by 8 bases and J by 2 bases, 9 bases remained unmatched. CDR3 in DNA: TGTGCCAGCTGGTCGGACAGGACTCCCTACGAGCAGTACTTC. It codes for CASWSDRTPYEQYF. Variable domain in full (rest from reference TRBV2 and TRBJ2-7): EPEVTQTPSHQVTQMGQEVILRCVPISNHLYFYWYRQILGQKVEFLVSFYNNEISEKSEIFDDQFSVERPDGSNFTLKIRSTKLEDSAMYFCASWSDRTPYEQYFGPGTRLTVT.

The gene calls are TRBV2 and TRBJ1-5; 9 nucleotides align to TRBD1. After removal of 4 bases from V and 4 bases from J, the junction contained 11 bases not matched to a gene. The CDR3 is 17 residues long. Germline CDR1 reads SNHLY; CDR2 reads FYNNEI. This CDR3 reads CASSGLQGARLNQPQHF. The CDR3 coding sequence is TGTGCCAGCAGTGGGCTACAGGGGGCGAGACTAAATCAGCCCCAGCATTTT. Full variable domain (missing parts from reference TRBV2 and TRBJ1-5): EPEVTQTPSHQVTQMGQEVILRCVPISNHLYFYWYRQILGQKVEFLVSFYNNEISEKSEIFDDQFSVERPDGSNFTLKIRSTKLEDSAMYFCASSGLQGARLNQPQHFGDGTRLSIL.

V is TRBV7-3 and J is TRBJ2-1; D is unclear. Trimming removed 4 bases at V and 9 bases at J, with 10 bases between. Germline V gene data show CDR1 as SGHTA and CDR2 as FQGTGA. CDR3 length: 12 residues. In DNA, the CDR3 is TGTGCCAGCAGCTCAGGATCTGGTGAGCAGTTCTTC. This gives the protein CASSSGSGEQFF.

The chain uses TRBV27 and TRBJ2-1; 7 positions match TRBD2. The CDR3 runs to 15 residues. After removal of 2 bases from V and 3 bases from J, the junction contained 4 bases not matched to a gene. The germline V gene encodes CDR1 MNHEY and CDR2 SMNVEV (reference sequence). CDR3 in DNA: TGTGCCAGCAGTTTAGGTCCTAGCGGCTACAATGAGCAGTTCTTC. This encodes CASSLGPSGYNEQFF.

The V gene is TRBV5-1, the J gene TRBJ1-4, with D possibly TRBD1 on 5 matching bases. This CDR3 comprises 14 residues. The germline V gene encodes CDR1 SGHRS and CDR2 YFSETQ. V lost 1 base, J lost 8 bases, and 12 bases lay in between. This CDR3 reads CASSLKSRGEKLFF. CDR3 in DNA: TGCGCCAGCAGCTTGAAATCCCGGGGGGAAAAACTGTTTTTT.

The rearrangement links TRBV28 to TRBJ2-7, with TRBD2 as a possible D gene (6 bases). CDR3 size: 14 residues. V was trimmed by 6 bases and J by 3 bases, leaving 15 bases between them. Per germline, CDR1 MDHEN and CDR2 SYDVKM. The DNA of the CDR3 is TGTGCCAGCAGCCCCGGCGGGGCAAGCTACGAGCAGTACTTC. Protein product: CASSPGGASYEQYF.

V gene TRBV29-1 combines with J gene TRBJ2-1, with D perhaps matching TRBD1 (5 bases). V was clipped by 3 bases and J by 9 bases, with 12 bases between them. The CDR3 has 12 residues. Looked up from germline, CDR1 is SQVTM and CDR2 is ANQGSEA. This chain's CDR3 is CSVDRQGGEQFF. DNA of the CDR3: TGCAGCGTTGATAGGCAGGGTGGTGAGCAGTTCTTC.

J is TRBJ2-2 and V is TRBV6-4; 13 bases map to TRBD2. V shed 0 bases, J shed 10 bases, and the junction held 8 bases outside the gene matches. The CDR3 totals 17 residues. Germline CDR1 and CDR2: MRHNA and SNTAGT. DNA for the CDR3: TGTGCCAGCAGTGACTCGAAGAGGACTAGCGGGAGAAAGGAGCTGTTTTTT. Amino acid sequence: CASSDSKRTSGRKELFF.

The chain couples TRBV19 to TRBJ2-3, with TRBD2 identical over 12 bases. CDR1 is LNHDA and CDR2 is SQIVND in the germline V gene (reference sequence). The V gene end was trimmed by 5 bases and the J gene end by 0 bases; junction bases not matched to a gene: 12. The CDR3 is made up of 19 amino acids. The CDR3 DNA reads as TGTGCCAGTAGTTCTCCCTACCTCGGGACTAGCGGGAGCACAGATACGCAGTATTTT. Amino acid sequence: CASSSPYLGTSGSTDTQYF.

CDR3 loop: CASRGNPQNTEAFF. CDR3 bases: TGCGCCAGCAGGGGCAACCCTCAGAACACTGAAGCTTTCTTT. The chain links TRBV5-1 to TRBJ1-1; D is ambiguous. The CDR3 covers 14 residues. The V end lost 5 bases, the J end lost 1 base, and 12 bases lay between the germline ends. Germline values: CDR1 SGHRS, CDR2 YFSETQ. Together with reference TRBV5-1 and TRBJ1-1, the CDR3 gives the full variable domain: KAGVTQTPRYLIKTRGQQVTLSCSPISGHRSVSWYQQTPGQGLQFLFEYFSETQRNKGNFPGRFSGRQFSNSRSEMNVSTLELGDSALYLCASRGNPQNTEAFFGQGTRLTVV.

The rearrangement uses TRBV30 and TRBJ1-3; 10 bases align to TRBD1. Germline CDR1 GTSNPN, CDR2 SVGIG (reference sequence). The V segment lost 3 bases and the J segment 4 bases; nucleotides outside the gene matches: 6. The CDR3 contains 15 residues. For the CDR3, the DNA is TGTGCCTGGAGAAGACAGGGGGCTTCGGGAAACACCATATATTTT. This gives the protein CAWRRQGASGNTIYF.

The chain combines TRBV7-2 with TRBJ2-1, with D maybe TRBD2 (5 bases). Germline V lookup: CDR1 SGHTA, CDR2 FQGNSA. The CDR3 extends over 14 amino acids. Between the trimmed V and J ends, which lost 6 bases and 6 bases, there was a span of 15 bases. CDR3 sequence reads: CASSWASRTNEQFF. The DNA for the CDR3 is TGTGCCAGCAGTTGGGCTAGCCGAACCAATGAGCAGTTCTTC.

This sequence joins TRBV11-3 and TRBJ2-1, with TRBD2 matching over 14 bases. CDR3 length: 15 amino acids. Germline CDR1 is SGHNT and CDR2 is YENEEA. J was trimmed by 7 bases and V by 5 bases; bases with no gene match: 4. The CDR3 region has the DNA TGTGCCAGCAGCCGCGGGACTAGCGGGAGAAATGAGCAGTTCTTC. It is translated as CASSRGTSGRNEQFF.

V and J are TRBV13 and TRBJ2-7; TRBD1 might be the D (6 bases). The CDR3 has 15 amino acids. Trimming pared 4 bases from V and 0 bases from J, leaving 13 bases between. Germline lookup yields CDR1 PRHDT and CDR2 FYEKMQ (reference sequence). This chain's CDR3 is CASSSSGTTSYEQYF. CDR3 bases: TGTGCCAGCAGCTCCTCCGGGACAACCTCCTACGAGCAGTACTTC.

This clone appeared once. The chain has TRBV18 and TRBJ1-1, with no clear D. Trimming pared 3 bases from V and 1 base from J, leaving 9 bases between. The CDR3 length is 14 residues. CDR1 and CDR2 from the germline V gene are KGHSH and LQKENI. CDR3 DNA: TGTGCCAGCTCACCGAGACACCCGAACACTGAAGCTTTCTTT. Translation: CASSPRHPNTEAFF.

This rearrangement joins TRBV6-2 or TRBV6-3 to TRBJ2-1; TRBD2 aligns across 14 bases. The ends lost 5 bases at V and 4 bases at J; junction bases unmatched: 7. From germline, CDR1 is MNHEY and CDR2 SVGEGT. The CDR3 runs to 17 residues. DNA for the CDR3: TGTGCCAGCAGTCAGGGACTAGCGGGAGTCTGGTACAATGAGCAGTTCTTC. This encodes CASSQGLAGVWYNEQFF.

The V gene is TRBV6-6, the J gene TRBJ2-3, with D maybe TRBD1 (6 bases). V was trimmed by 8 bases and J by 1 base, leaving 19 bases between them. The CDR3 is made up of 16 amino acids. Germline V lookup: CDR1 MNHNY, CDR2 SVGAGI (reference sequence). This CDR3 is CASEAAGARRTDTQYF. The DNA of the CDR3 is TGTGCCAGCGAGGCCGCAGGGGCCAGACGCACAGATACGCAGTATTTT.

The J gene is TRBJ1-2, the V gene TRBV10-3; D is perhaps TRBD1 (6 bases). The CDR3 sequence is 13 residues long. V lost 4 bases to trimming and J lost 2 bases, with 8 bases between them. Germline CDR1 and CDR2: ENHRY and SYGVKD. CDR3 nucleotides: TGTGCCATCAGTGGGACAGCAAACTATGGCTACACCTTC. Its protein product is CAISGTANYGYTF.

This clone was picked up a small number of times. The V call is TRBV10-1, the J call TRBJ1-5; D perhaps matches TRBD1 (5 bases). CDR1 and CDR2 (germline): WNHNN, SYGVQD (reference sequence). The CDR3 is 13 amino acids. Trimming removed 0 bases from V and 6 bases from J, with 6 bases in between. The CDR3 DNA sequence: TGCGCCAGCAGTGAGTCTGACAGTCAGCCCCAGCATTTT. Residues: CASSESDSQPQHF.

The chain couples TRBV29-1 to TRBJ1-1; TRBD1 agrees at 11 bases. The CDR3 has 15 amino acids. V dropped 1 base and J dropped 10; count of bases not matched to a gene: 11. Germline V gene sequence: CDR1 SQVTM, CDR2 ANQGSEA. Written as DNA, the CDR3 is TGCAGCGTTGAAGGGCCGTCGGACAGGGGGCAAATAGCTTTCTTT. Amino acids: CSVEGPSDRGQIAFF.

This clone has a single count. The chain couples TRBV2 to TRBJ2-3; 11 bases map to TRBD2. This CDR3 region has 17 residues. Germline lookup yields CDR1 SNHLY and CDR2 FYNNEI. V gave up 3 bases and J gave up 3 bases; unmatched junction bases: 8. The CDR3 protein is CASSDLRLAGYTDTQYF. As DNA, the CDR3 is TGTGCCAGCAGTGACCTTAGACTAGCGGGATATACAGATACGCAGTATTTT.

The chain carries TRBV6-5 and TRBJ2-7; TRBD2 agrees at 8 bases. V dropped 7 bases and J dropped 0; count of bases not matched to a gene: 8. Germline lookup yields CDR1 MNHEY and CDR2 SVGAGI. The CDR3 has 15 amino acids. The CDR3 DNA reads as TGTGCCAGCAATCATTATAGCGGGAACTCCTACGAGCAGTACTTC. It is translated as CASNHYSGNSYEQYF.

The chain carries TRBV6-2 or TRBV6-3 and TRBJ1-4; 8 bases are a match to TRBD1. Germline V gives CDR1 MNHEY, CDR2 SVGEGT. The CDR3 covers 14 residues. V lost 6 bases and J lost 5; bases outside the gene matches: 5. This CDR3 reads CASSRGPRNEKLFF. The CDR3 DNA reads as TGTGCCAGCAGCAGGGGGCCTCGAAATGAAAAACTGTTTTTT.

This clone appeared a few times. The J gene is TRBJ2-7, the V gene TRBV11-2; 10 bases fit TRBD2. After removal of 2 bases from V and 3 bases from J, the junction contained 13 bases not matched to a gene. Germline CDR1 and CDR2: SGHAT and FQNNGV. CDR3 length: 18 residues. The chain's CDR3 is CASSLKRTSGNHYYEQYF. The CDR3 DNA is TGTGCCAGCAGCTTAAAAAGGACTAGCGGAAACCATTACTACGAGCAGTACTTC.

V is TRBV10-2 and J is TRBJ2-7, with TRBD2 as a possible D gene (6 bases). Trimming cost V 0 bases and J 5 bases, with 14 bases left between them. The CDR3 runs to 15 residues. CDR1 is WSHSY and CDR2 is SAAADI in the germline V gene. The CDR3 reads CASSESGGIIDEQYF. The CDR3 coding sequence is TGCGCCAGCAGTGAGTCGGGCGGGATCATCGACGAGCAGTACTTC.

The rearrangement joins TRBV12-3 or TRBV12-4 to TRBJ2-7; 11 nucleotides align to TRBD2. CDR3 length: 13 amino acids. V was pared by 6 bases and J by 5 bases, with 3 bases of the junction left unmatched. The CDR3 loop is CASRTSGNHEQYF. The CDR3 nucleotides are TGTGCCAGCAGGACTAGCGGGAACCACGAGCAGTACTTC.

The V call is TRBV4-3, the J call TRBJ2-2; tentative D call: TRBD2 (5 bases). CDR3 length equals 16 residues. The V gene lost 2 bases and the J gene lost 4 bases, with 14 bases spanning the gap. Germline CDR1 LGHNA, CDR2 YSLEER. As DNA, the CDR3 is TGCGCCAGCAGCCAATATGTAGCGTACACCACCGGGGAGCTGTTTTTT. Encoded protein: CASSQYVAYTTGELFF.

The CDR3: CASSVGGQLSYEQYF. The CDR3 coding sequence is TGTGCCAGCAGCGTAGGCGGACAGCTCTCCTACGAGCAGTACTTC. The chain employs TRBV9 and TRBJ2-7, with a weak D call TRBD1 (6 bases). Germline V gene data show CDR1 as SGDLS and CDR2 as YYNGEE. V was trimmed by 0 bases and J by 0 bases, leaving 10 bases between them. This CDR3 region has 15 residues.

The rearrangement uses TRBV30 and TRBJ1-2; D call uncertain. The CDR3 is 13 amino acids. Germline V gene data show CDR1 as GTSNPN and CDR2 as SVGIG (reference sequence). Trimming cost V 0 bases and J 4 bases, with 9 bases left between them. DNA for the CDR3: TGTGCCTGGAGTGTACTACGGTCCTATGGCTACACCTTC. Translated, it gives CAWSVLRSYGYTF.